These 27 T cell receptor beta chains share one sample of origin, sequenced in a study of shared clonotypes between healthy human individuals. Using immunoSEQ multiplex PCR, the repertoire was profiled, and TCRdb retains in-frame clones only, with some absent. The data contain about 770,000 clones, 72% of them seen just once; the ten biggest clones take up under 2%. Sequencing was carried out using memory CD4+ T cells sorted from blood. The subset denotes: CD45RA-negative fraction. All receptors derive from a woman under 40 in good health.

This clone was counted a single time. The chain is built from TRBV5-1 and TRBJ2-1, with D maybe TRBD2 (6 bases). The V end was cut by 2 bases, the J end by 3 bases, with 12 bases between. The CDR3 extends over 15 amino acids. CDR1 is SGHRS, CDR2 YFSETQ, per germline. CDR3 sequence: CASSLDNSGYNEQFF. CDR3 DNA: TGCGCCAGCAGCTTAGACAATAGCGGCTACAATGAGCAGTTCTTC.

The J gene is TRBJ2-1, the V gene TRBV5-1; 11 nucleotides match TRBD2. The germline gives CDR1 SGHRS, CDR2 YFSETQ. V was pared by 4 bases and J by 1 base, with 10 bases of the junction left unmatched. The CDR3 runs 18 residues. CDR3 nucleotides: TGCGCCAGCAGCCTGACTAGCGGGATAATCGCGTCCTACAATGAGCAGTTCTTC. Translation: CASSLTSGIIASYNEQFF.

CDR3 region: CASKGRTLSYEQYF. The CDR3 nucleotides are TGCGCCAGCAAGGGACGGACGCTTTCCTACGAGCAGTACTTC. This chain connects TRBV23-1 to TRBJ2-7; possibly TRBD1 or TRBD2 for D (5 bases each). TRBV23-1 is an ORF, and what it does is uncertain. The CDR3 spans 14 residues. Trimming cost V 7 bases and J 1 base, with 14 bases left between them.

This chain links TRBV2 with TRBJ2-2; a weak D match, TRBD1 (8 bases). Germline CDR1 SNHLY, CDR2 FYNNEI. The CDR3 runs to 14 residues. V lost 6 bases and J lost 6, with 14 bases in between. In DNA form, the CDR3 reads TGTGCCAGCAGCGTAACAGGGGGGGCCGGGGAGCTGTTTTTT. Protein: CASSVTGGAGELFF. The full variable domain, its missing parts supplied by reference TRBV2 and TRBJ2-2, is EPEVTQTPSHQVTQMGQEVILRCVPISNHLYFYWYRQILGQKVEFLVSFYNNEISEKSEIFDDQFSVERPDGSNFTLKIRSTKLEDSAMYFCASSVTGGAGELFFGEGSRLTVL.

This chain connects TRBV2 to TRBJ1-1; D is perhaps TRBD1 (5 bases). Between the trimmed V and J ends, which lost 7 bases and 2 bases, there was a span of 11 bases. CDR3 length: 13 amino acids. The germline CDR1 and CDR2 sequences are SNHLY and FYNNEI. The chain's CDR3 is CASTGIANTEAFF. The CDR3 DNA is TGTGCCAGCACAGGGATCGCAAACACTGAAGCTTTCTTT.

The CDR3 here is CASSQDYPLGYTF. DNA for the CDR3: TGTGCCAGCAGCCAAGATTACCCGCTTGGCTACACCTTC. This chain uses TRBV14 with TRBJ1-2, with no clear D. CDR1 is SGHDN and CDR2 is FVKESK in the germline V gene. The CDR3 totals 13 residues. V shed 0 bases and J shed 7 bases, with 9 bases lying between them.

The V gene is TRBV7-9, the J gene TRBJ2-1; D may match TRBD1 or TRBD2 (5 bases each). There are 18 residues in the CDR3. Germline lookup yields CDR1 SEHNR and CDR2 FQNEAQ (reference sequence). The ends were cut back, 3 bases at V and 4 bases at J, with 22 bases in the middle. The CDR3 loop reads CASSLAVLGGALYNEQFF. As DNA, the CDR3 is TGTGCCAGCAGCTTGGCCGTTCTTGGGGGAGCCTTATACAATGAGCAGTTCTTC. Complete variable domain (other parts from reference TRBV7-9 and TRBJ2-1): DTGVSQNPRHKITKRGQNVTFRCDPISEHNRLYWYRQTLGQGPEFLTYFQNEAQLEKSRLLSDRFSAERPKGSFSTLEIQRTEQGDSAMYLCASSLAVLGGALYNEQFFGPGTRLTVL.

The chain uses TRBV18 and TRBJ1-1; D gene unclear. V was shortened by 1 base and J by 3 bases, with 9 bases between the two germline ends. The CDR3 covers 14 residues. From germline, CDR1 is KGHSH and CDR2 LQKENI. As DNA, the CDR3 is TGTGCCAGCTCACCACGTAGGGAGGACACTGAAGCTTTCTTT. Translation: CASSPRREDTEAFF.

This sequence joins TRBV7-2 and TRBJ2-5; the D gene is possibly TRBD2 (5 bases). V lost 7 bases, J lost 11 bases, and 14 bases lay in between. The CDR3 is made up of 11 amino acids. The germline gives CDR1 SGHTA, CDR2 FQGNSA. CDR3 amino acids: CASTSLGEQYF. The CDR3 DNA reads as TGTGCCAGCACCTCATTGGGAGAGCAGTACTTC.

This clone was seen a handful of times. The chain couples TRBV4-2 to TRBJ1-3; D remains unclear. V lost 2 bases, J lost 4 bases, and 12 bases lay in between. There are 15 residues in the CDR3. Per the germline V gene, CDR1 is LGHNA and CDR2 is YNFKEQ. The CDR3 bases are TGTGCCAGCAGCCAATCCAGGCTCTCCGGAAACACCATATATTTT. It translates to CASSQSRLSGNTIYF.

V usage is TRBV27 and J usage is TRBJ2-6, with unresolved D. Germline V gene lookup returns CDR1 MNHEY and CDR2 SMNVEV (reference sequence). Trimming took off 7 bases at V and 0 bases at J, with 7 bases between the two ends. The CDR3 is 14 amino acids. The CDR3 DNA sequence: TGTGCCAGCACTGCGTACTCTGGGGCCAACGTCCTGACTTTC. Its protein is CASTAYSGANVLTF. The variable domain in full, with the rest retrieved from reference TRBV27 and TRBJ2-6, is EAQVTQNPRYLITVTGKKLTVTCSQNMNHEYMSWYRQDPGLGLRQIYYSMNVEVTDKGDVPEGYKVSRKEKRNFPLILESPSPNQTSLYFCASTAYSGANVLTFGAGSRLTVL.

This clone was counted a few times. The chain combines TRBV7-2 with TRBJ2-5; D is possibly TRBD2 (5 bases). The germline V gene encodes CDR1 SGHTA and CDR2 FQGNSA. This CDR3 comprises 16 residues. Trimming removed 7 bases at V and 2 bases at J, with 20 bases between. CDR3 DNA: TGTGCCAGCACCGTGGGAGTAGGGTCACCACAAGAGACCCAGTACTTC. This translates into CASTVGVGSPQETQYF.

This chain links TRBV27 with TRBJ1-1; no clear D gene. This CDR3 region has 13 residues. V was cut by 2 bases and J by 8 bases, with 12 bases left in between. Germline CDR1 MNHEY, CDR2 SMNVEV (reference sequence). The CDR3 loop reads CASSLAKQNEAFF. In DNA form, the CDR3 reads TGTGCCAGCAGTTTAGCTAAGCAGAACGAAGCTTTCTTT.

This clone was observed a few times. The CDR3 nucleotides read TGTGCCAGCAGCTATAGGACGGATCCCGAGCAGTACTTC. This sequence encodes CASSYRTDPEQYF. The chain has TRBV11-2 and TRBJ2-5, with unresolved D. The DNA end is more similar to TRBJ2-7, so the J call may be wrong. The CDR3 has 13 amino acids. Looked up from germline, CDR1 is SGHAT and CDR2 is FQNNGV.

The chain employs TRBV27 and TRBJ2-1; D is ambiguous. In germline, CDR1 is MNHEY, CDR2 SMNVEV (reference sequence). V was trimmed by 2 bases and J by 6 bases, leaving 17 bases between them. The CDR3 spans 16 residues. CDR3 in DNA: TGTGCCAGCAGTTTAAGACCCCTCGTTTCATCCAATGAGCAGTTCTTC. Its protein product is CASSLRPLVSSNEQFF.

As regards this clone: This may come from a read error, since a much larger clone is one base off. The J gene is TRBJ1-2, the V gene TRBV11-3; D gene uncertain. The CDR3 length is 12 residues. V lost 0 bases to trimming and J lost 2 bases, with 1 base between them. The germline CDR1 and CDR2 sequences are SGHNT and YENEEA. CDR3 nucleotides: TGTGCCAGCAGCTTAGAGAACTATGGCTACACCTTC. The encoded protein is CASSLENYGYTF.

The chain has TRBV7-9 and TRBJ1-4; no clear D gene. CDR3 size: 14 residues. V was pared by 5 bases and J by 4 bases, with 11 bases between. The germline CDR1 and CDR2 sequences are SEHNR and FQNEAQ (reference sequence). CDR3 sequence: CASSNGHGNEKLFF. CDR3 DNA: TGTGCCAGCAGCAATGGTCACGGTAATGAAAAACTGTTTTTT.

This sequence joins TRBV6-5 and TRBJ2-7; no clear D gene. Germline values: CDR1 MNHEY, CDR2 SVGAGI. Trimming shortened V by 3 bases and J by 5 bases, and 14 bases separated the two germline ends. The CDR3 loop spans 14 amino acids. The CDR3 coding sequence is TGTGCCAGCAGTTATGAGGCCAGAGAGAACGAGCAGTACTTC. Encoded protein: CASSYEARENEQYF.

CDR3 sequence reads: CASSYTPGGETQYF. The CDR3 DNA follows: TGTGCCAGCAGTTACACCCCCGGGGGGGAGACCCAGTACTTC. The chain links TRBV28 to TRBJ2-5, with TRBD2 identical over 7 bases. The CDR3 runs to 14 residues. V shed 4 bases and J 5 bases; nucleotides not matched to a gene: 7. CDR1 is MDHEN, CDR2 SYDVKM, per germline.

By sample fraction, this clone is medium-sized. This chain links TRBV11-2 with TRBJ2-2; D not resolved. Germline lookup yields CDR1 SGHAT and CDR2 FQNNGV. Trimming removed 3 bases from V and 0 bases from J, with 8 bases in between. The CDR3 loop spans 15 amino acids. The CDR3 loop reads CASSFVLSNTGELFF. DNA for the CDR3: TGTGCCAGCAGCTTCGTGCTATCGAACACCGGGGAGCTGTTTTTT.

The V gene is TRBV28, the J gene TRBJ2-1; a weak D match, TRBD1 (6 bases). The CDR3 contains 15 residues. Per the germline V gene, CDR1 is MDHEN and CDR2 is SYDVKM. V was shortened by 2 bases and J by 4 bases, with 12 bases between the two germline ends. The CDR3 DNA reads as TGTGCCAGCAGTTTACTCCAGGGGAAATACAATGAGCAGTTCTTC. Translated: CASSLLQGKYNEQFF.

The V and J genes are TRBV29-1 and TRBJ2-5; D is perhaps TRBD1 (5 bases). The J call is uncertain, as TRBJ2-7 better fits the DNA end. The CDR3 has 13 residues. The germline CDR1 and CDR2 sequences are SQVTM and ANQGSEA. The CDR3: CSVGQGLYYEQYF. The DNA of the CDR3 is TGCAGCGTTGGGCAGGGCCTATACTACGAGCAGTACTTC.

The CDR3 spells CASSLVLNTEAFF. CDR3 sequence (DNA): TGTGCCAGCAGCTTGGTCTTGAACACTGAAGCTTTCTTT. The chain uses TRBV5-5 and TRBJ1-1; D unclear. This CDR3 comprises 13 residues. Trimming left V 0 bases short and J 0 bases short, with 3 bases between. Germline V gives CDR1 SGHKS, CDR2 YYEKEE (reference sequence). The full variable domain, with the rest looked up from reference TRBV5-5 and TRBJ1-1, is DAGVTQSPTHLIKTRGQQVTLRCSPISGHKSVSWYQQVLGQGPQFIFQYYEKEERGRGNFPDRFSARQFPNYSSELNVNALLLGDSALYLCASSLVLNTEAFFGQGTRLTVV.

This chain uses TRBV30 with TRBJ2-7; D is unclear. The CDR3 length is 14 residues. Trimming took off 3 bases at V and 2 bases at J, with 14 bases between the two ends. CDR1 and CDR2 from the germline V gene are GTSNPN and SVGIG (reference sequence). CDR3 loop: CAWRRLGEAYEQYF. In DNA, the CDR3 is TGTGCCTGGAGGAGATTGGGCGAAGCCTACGAGCAGTACTTC.

This clone was recorded at least ten times. This chain uses TRBV30 with TRBJ1-1; 9 bases match TRBD1. Germline values: CDR1 GTSNPN, CDR2 SVGIG (reference sequence). There are 18 residues in the CDR3. J gave up 0 bases and V 2 bases, and 13 bases lay outside the gene matches. As DNA, the CDR3 is TGTGCCTGGAGTCCAATAACAGGGGGCTACGGTGTGAACACTGAAGCTTTCTTT. Translation: CAWSPITGGYGVNTEAFF. Variable domain in full (rest from reference TRBV30 and TRBJ1-1): SQTIHQWPATLVQPVGSPLSLECTVEGTSNPNLYWYRQAAGRGLQLLFYSVGIGQISSEVPQNLSASRPQDRQFILSSKKLLLSDSGFYLCAWSPITGGYGVNTEAFFGQGTRLTVV.

This sequence joins TRBV28 and TRBJ2-7; TRBD2 matches at 7 bases. CDR1 and CDR2 (germline): MDHEN, SYDVKM. The CDR3 has 15 residues. V was pared by 2 bases and J by 2 bases, with 6 bases of the junction left unmatched. In DNA form, the CDR3 reads TGTGCCAGCAGTTTAGAAGCGGGACGTCCCTACGAGCAGTACTTC. Residues: CASSLEAGRPYEQYF. Using reference TRBV28 and TRBJ2-7 for the parts outside the CDR3, the full variable domain is DVKVTQSSRYLVKRTGEKVFLECVQDMDHENMFWYRQDPGLGLRLIYFSYDVKMKEKGDIPEGYSVSREKKERFSLILESASTNQTSMYLCASSLEAGRPYEQYFGPGTRLTVT.

The chain combines TRBV5-1 with TRBJ2-3, with D perhaps TRBD1 (6 bases). Germline V gene data show CDR1 as SGHRS and CDR2 as YFSETQ. The CDR3 totals 15 residues. V lost 4 bases to trimming and J lost 0 bases, with 12 bases between them. CDR3 region: CASSGGDRSTDTQYF. In DNA form, the CDR3 reads TGCGCCAGCAGCGGAGGTGACAGGAGCACAGATACGCAGTATTTT.